These 32 T cell receptor beta chains were all obtained from the same sample, sequenced in a study of cytomegalovirus exposure and HLA in healthy donors. In the PCR, 60 Vbeta and 13 Jbeta primers were used. Profiling relied on immunoSEQ multiplex PCR, and the TCRdb table lists in-frame clones only, not all of them. The sample carries 200,000 to 250,000 clones, more than 75% recorded once. Specimen: PBMCs. The receptors were gathered from a human donor in good health.

The chain has TRBV28 and TRBJ2-1, with a possible D match to TRBD2 (6 bases). Germline CDR1 is MDHEN and CDR2 is SYDVKM. The length of the CDR3 is 15 residues. V was clipped by 6 bases and J by 2 bases, with 14 bases between them. CDR3 bases: TGTGCCAGCAGACTACCGGGACTGGCCTACAATGAGCAGTTCTTC. This sequence encodes CASRLPGLAYNEQFF.

V and J are TRBV6-5 and TRBJ2-1; D remains unclear. The V and J ends lost 4 bases and 5 bases respectively, with 15 bases between them. The CDR3 spans 15 residues. Germline V CDR1 and CDR2: MNHEY, SVGAGI. Here the CDR3 reads CASSFERRGDNEQFF. CDR3 in DNA: TGTGCCAGCAGTTTTGAGCGAAGAGGAGACAATGAGCAGTTCTTC.

This clone was found once. The CDR3 nucleotides are TGTGCCAGCAGTTCACACCAGACAGACAACACTGAAGCTTTCTTT. Translating gives CASSSHQTDNTEAFF. The chain has TRBV6-6 and TRBJ1-1, with TRBD1 as a possible D gene (5 bases). The V end lost 4 bases, the J end lost 2 bases, and 14 bases lay between the germline ends. Germline CDR1 reads MNHNY; CDR2 reads SVGAGI (reference sequence). This CDR3 has 15 amino acids.

CDR3: CASSPSLGNTIYF. In nucleotides, the CDR3 is TGTGCCAGCTCACCCTCCCTTGGAAACACCATATATTTT. This chain joins TRBV18 and TRBJ1-3; D not certain. V was pared by 3 bases and J by 3 bases, with 6 bases between. CDR1 is KGHSH, CDR2 LQKENI, per germline. The CDR3 covers 13 residues.

The chain recombines TRBV7-6 with TRBJ1-5; unclear D gene. With 6 bases removed from V and 0 bases from J, the gap between germline ends came to 15 bases. This CDR3 spans 16 amino acids. Germline CDR1 is SGHVS and CDR2 is FNYEAQ. CDR3 in amino acids: CASSPSPGSSNQPQHF. The DNA of the CDR3 is TGTGCCAGCAGTCCCTCCCCAGGAAGTAGCAATCAGCCCCAGCATTTT. Together with reference TRBV7-6 and TRBJ1-5, the CDR3 gives the full variable domain: GAGVSQSPRYKVTKRGQDVALRCDPISGHVSLYWYRQALGQGPEFLTYFNYEAQQDKSGLPNDRFSAERPEGSISTLTIQRTEQRDSAMYRCASSPSPGSSNQPQHFGDGTRLSIL.

The chain combines TRBV4-1 with TRBJ2-1, with D possibly being TRBD2 (5 bases). Deletions cut 4 bases from V and 5 bases from J, with 21 bases between. CDR1 and CDR2 from the germline V gene are MGHRA and YSYEKL. The CDR3 totals 17 residues. The CDR3 DNA reads as TGCGCCAGCAGCCTGAGGGCACTTCAGGCGTCTCACAATGAGCAGTTCTTC. Translation: CASSLRALQASHNEQFF.

The V call is TRBV9, the J call TRBJ2-5; 9 bases line up with TRBD1. CDR1 and CDR2 (germline): SGDLS, YYNGEE. J gave up 3 bases and V 6 bases, and 6 bases lay outside the gene matches. CDR3 length equals 14 residues. CDR3 in amino acids: CASTRGTGKETQYF. In DNA, the CDR3 is TGTGCCAGCACGAGAGGGACAGGGAAAGAGACCCAGTACTTC.

The chain recombines TRBV7-3 with TRBJ1-2; D not certain. V gave up 5 bases and J gave up 8 bases, with 21 bases separating them. The length of the CDR3 is 15 residues. Germline lookup yields CDR1 SGHTA and CDR2 FQGTGA. CDR3 residues: CASSPVGGPLDGYTF. CDR3 bases: TGTGCCAGCAGCCCGGTTGGAGGGCCTCTGGACGGCTACACCTTC.

The chain has TRBV5-1 and TRBJ1-2; D is unresolved. In germline, CDR1 is SGHRS, CDR2 YFSETQ. The CDR3 runs to 15 residues. V was trimmed by 3 bases and J by 2 bases, leaving 14 bases between them. Here the CDR3 DNA reads TGCGCCAGCAGCTATGAGGGTCAGGCGAACTATGGCTACACCTTC. Protein product: CASSYEGQANYGYTF.

The CDR3 region has the DNA TGTGCCAGCAGGGGACTAGCGGGCAACCAAGAGACCCAGTACTTC. As protein: CASRGLAGNQETQYF. The rearrangement uses TRBV6-5 and TRBJ2-5; TRBD2 aligns across 12 bases. CDR3 length: 15 residues. Germline V gives CDR1 MNHEY, CDR2 SVGAGI. After removal of 6 bases from V and 0 bases from J, the junction contained 2 bases not matched to a gene.

The V gene is TRBV11-2, the J gene TRBJ2-2; no clear D gene. The CDR3 length is 14 residues. In germline, CDR1 is SGHAT, CDR2 FQNNGV. V was clipped by 3 bases and J by 2 bases, with 7 bases between them. The CDR3 loop is CASSFDFNTGELFF. The CDR3 coding sequence is TGTGCCAGCAGCTTCGACTTTAACACCGGGGAGCTGTTTTTT.

CDR3 protein: CATSRVGAGVGETQYF. The CDR3 bases are TGTGCCACCAGCAGAGTTGGAGCGGGGGTAGGGGAGACCCAGTACTTC. J is TRBJ2-5 and V is TRBV15, with TRBD2 identical over 8 bases. From germline, CDR1 is LNHNV and CDR2 YYDKDF (reference sequence). The V gene end was trimmed by 1 base and the J gene end by 5 bases; junction bases not matched to a gene: 9. This CDR3 has 16 residues.

The rearrangement uses TRBV4-1 and TRBJ1-5, with 7 bases lining up with TRBD1. Per the germline V gene, CDR1 is MGHRA and CDR2 is YSYEKL. The CDR3 contains 15 residues. V lost 1 base, J lost 5 bases, and 5 bases stayed unmatched. CDR3: CASSQGRDSYQPQHF. The CDR3 coding sequence is TGCGCCAGCAGCCAAGGTAGGGACAGCTATCAGCCCCAGCATTTT.

The V and J genes are TRBV10-3 and TRBJ2-7, with TRBD2 as a possible D gene (7 bases). Trimming took off 4 bases at V and 2 bases at J, with 12 bases between the two ends. The CDR3 extends over 14 amino acids. CDR1 and CDR2 (germline): ENHRY, SYGVKD. The CDR3 here is CAISGGGGPYEQYF. The CDR3 nucleotides read TGTGCCATCAGTGGTGGGGGGGGGCCCTACGAGCAGTACTTC.

The CDR3 loop is CASSAQDRGIYEQYF. In nucleotides, the CDR3 is TGTGCCAGCAGTGCCCAGGACAGGGGGATCTACGAGCAGTACTTC. V and J are TRBV6-1 and TRBJ2-7; TRBD1 agrees at 10 bases. The V segment lost 4 bases and the J segment 3 bases; nucleotides outside the gene matches: 6. Per the germline V gene, CDR1 is MNHNS and CDR2 is SASEGT. There are 15 residues in the CDR3.

The chain has TRBV28 and TRBJ1-1, with 7 nucleotides matching TRBD1. CDR1 and CDR2 from the germline V gene are MDHEN and SYDVKM. The junction had 13 bases not matched to a gene; V was cut back by 6 bases and J by 0 bases. The CDR3 covers 17 residues. The CDR3 region has the DNA TGTGCCAGCAGCCTATCCGGGACAGAGGGGATGAACACTGAAGCTTTCTTT. Translating it yields CASSLSGTEGMNTEAFF.

This chain links TRBV29-1 with TRBJ2-2; D may be TRBD1 (6 bases). V was trimmed by 3 bases and J by 0 bases, leaving 11 bases between them. This CDR3 comprises 15 residues. Germline values: CDR1 SQVTM, CDR2 ANQGSEA. The CDR3 DNA is TGCAGCGTTGACACGGACAGTTCGAACACCGGGGAGCTGTTTTTT. Its protein is CSVDTDSSNTGELFF.

As concerns this clone: Additional DNA sequences in this sample encode the identical CDR3. The chain links TRBV7-9 to TRBJ1-1; TRBD1 is a possible D gene (5 bases). Deletions cut 5 bases from V and 1 base from J, with 11 bases between. CDR3 size: 14 residues. The germline gives CDR1 SEHNR, CDR2 FQNEAQ (reference sequence). The CDR3 is CASSLGDRNTEAFF. CDR3 coding DNA: TGTGCCAGCAGCCTGGGCGACAGGAACACTGAAGCTTTCTTT.

The chain uses TRBV7-3 and TRBJ2-7; no clear D gene. The V end lost 5 bases, the J end lost 6 bases, and 14 bases lay between the germline ends. Germline CDR1 is SGHTA and CDR2 is FQGTGA. This CDR3 comprises 13 residues. The CDR3 loop reads CASSLNTGGEQYF. Here the CDR3 DNA reads TGTGCCAGCAGCCTTAATACCGGCGGCGAGCAGTACTTC.

Of note for this clone: This CDR3 is also generated by other DNA sequences in the sample. The gene calls are TRBV19 and TRBJ1-2; D not resolved. The germline gives CDR1 LNHDA, CDR2 SQIVND (reference sequence). Trimming stripped 0 bases from V and 2 bases from J, with 4 bases between. CDR3 length: 13 amino acids. The CDR3 nucleotides are TGTGCCAGTAGTATAGACAGGAACTATGGCTACACCTTC. This gives the protein CASSIDRNYGYTF.

The gene calls are TRBV29-1 and TRBJ1-1; maybe TRBD1 (6 bases). CDR3 length: 15 residues. Per germline, CDR1 SQVTM and CDR2 ANQGSEA. V lost 1 base and J 7 bases, leaving 19 bases between the germline ends. The CDR3, as DNA: TGCAGCGTTGAAGCCGGGACACCCGGAGGTGGTGAAGCTTTCTTT. This gives the protein CSVEAGTPGGGEAFF.

This clone was seen a few times. CDR3 region: CASSVQLVGGANVLTF. In nucleotides, the CDR3 is TGTGCCAGCAGTGTACAACTAGTCGGTGGGGCCAACGTCCTGACTTTC. V gene TRBV6-1 combines with J gene TRBJ2-6; possible D gene TRBD2, 5 bases. Germline values: CDR1 MNHNS, CDR2 SASEGT. V dropped 4 bases and J dropped 3 bases, with 13 bases sitting between them. The CDR3 has 16 amino acids.

The CDR3 is CASSRIQGGYGYTF. CDR3 DNA sequence: TGTGCCAGCAGCCGGATACAGGGCGGCTATGGCTACACCTTC. The chain carries TRBV11-2 and TRBJ1-2; D is possibly TRBD1 (6 bases). This CDR3 is built from 14 residues. Germline lookup yields CDR1 SGHAT and CDR2 FQNNGV. Deletions cut 5 bases from V and 4 bases from J, with 14 bases between.

J is TRBJ2-7 and V is TRBV25-1; no clear D. Germline loops: CDR1 MGHDK, CDR2 SYGVNS. This CDR3 comprises 14 residues. Trimming pared 1 base from V and 1 base from J, leaving 8 bases between. CDR3 bases: TGTGCCAGCAGTGAATTGGGCAGTTCCTACGAGCAGTACTTC. Translation gives CASSELGSSYEQYF.

The chain links TRBV19 to TRBJ2-7; the match to TRBD2 covers 9 bases. After removal of 6 bases from V and 4 bases from J, the junction contained 7 bases not matched to a gene. Germline loops: CDR1 LNHDA, CDR2 SQIVND (reference sequence). CDR3 size: 14 residues. CDR3 sequence reads: CASRPSGIGYEQYF. The CDR3 coding sequence is TGTGCCAGTAGACCTAGCGGGATAGGATACGAGCAGTACTTC.

The chain has TRBV7-9 and TRBJ1-1, with D perhaps matching TRBD1 (6 bases). V gave up 1 base and J gave up 3 bases, with 15 bases separating them. The CDR3 runs 16 residues. From germline, CDR1 is SEHNR and CDR2 FQNEAQ (reference sequence). This CDR3 is CASSLVAGAEDTEAFF. The CDR3 DNA sequence: TGTGCCAGCAGCTTAGTGGCGGGGGCCGAGGACACTGAAGCTTTCTTT.

This CDR3 reads CASSARDTPNYGYTF. In DNA form, the CDR3 reads TGTGCCAGCAGCGCCCGGGACACTCCTAACTATGGCTACACCTTC. The rearrangement uses TRBV13 and TRBJ1-2; possible D gene TRBD1, 6 bases. V lost 5 bases, J lost 0 bases, and 13 bases lay in between. Germline loops: CDR1 PRHDT, CDR2 FYEKMQ (reference sequence). This CDR3 is 15 amino acids long.

This clone has only a few counts. This rearrangement joins TRBV28 to TRBJ2-7; D is uncertain. This CDR3 is 14 amino acids long. The V end was cut by 5 bases, the J end by 2 bases, with 13 bases between. Germline lookup yields CDR1 MDHEN and CDR2 SYDVKM. DNA for the CDR3: TGTGCCAGCAGTGCCCCCGGCAGGACCTACGAGCAGTACTTC. It is translated as CASSAPGRTYEQYF.

The chain couples TRBV14 to TRBJ2-7; perhaps TRBD1 as D (5 bases). The CDR3 extends over 15 amino acids. V was shortened by 1 base and J by 3 bases, with 13 bases between the two germline ends. Germline-derived CDR1 and CDR2 are SGHDN and FVKESK. CDR3: CASSQGGRGFYEQYF. The DNA of the CDR3 is TGTGCCAGCAGCCAAGGGGGTAGGGGATTCTACGAGCAGTACTTC.

The chain is built from TRBV10-3 and TRBJ1-1; the match to TRBD1 covers 8 bases. There are 15 residues in the CDR3. V was pared by 3 bases and J by 0 bases, with 3 bases of the junction left unmatched. Germline CDR1 reads ENHRY; CDR2 reads SYGVKD. The CDR3, as DNA: TGTGCCATCAGTGAATCGGACAGGGTGAACACTGAAGCTTTCTTT. Amino acid sequence: CAISESDRVNTEAFF.

This clone was observed a single time. The V gene is TRBV9, the J gene TRBJ2-3; D is possibly TRBD2 (6 bases). CDR1 and CDR2 from the germline V gene are SGDLS and YYNGEE. Trimming removed 3 bases from V and 3 bases from J, with 17 bases in between. This CDR3 has 16 amino acids. Here the CDR3 DNA reads TGTGCCAGCAGCGCGAGGGGACTTTCTATGACAGATACGCAGTATTTT. This codes for CASSARGLSMTDTQYF.

The chain has TRBV5-1 and TRBJ1-1; weak D call: TRBD1 (6 bases). CDR3 size: 15 residues. CDR1 is SGHRS, CDR2 YFSETQ, per germline. The V gene lost 0 bases and the J gene lost 1 base, with 10 bases spanning the gap. As DNA, the CDR3 is TGCGCCAGCAGCTTGGGTCCAGGGGCGAACACTGAAGCTTTCTTT. It yields the protein CASSLGPGANTEAFF.